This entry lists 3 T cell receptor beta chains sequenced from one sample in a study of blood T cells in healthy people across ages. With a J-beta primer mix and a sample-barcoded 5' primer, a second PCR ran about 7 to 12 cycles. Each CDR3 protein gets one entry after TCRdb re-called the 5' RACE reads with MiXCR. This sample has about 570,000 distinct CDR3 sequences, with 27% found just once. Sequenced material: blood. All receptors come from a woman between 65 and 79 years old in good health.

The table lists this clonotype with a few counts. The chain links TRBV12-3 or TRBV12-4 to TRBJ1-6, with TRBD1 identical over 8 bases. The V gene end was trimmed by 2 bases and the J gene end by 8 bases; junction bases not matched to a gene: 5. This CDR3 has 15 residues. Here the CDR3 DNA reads TGTGCCAGCAGTTTAACTCAGGGGGCGGATTCACCCCTCCACTTT. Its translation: CASSLTQGADSPLHF.

CDR3 region: CAIRHTSREYNEQFF. The CDR3 DNA sequence: TGTGCCATCAGGCATACTAGCCGAGAGTACAATGAGCAGTTCTTC. The rearrangement links TRBV10-3 to TRBJ2-1, with D tentatively TRBD2 (6 bases). V gave up 6 bases and J gave up 4 bases, with 16 bases separating them. There are 15 residues in the CDR3. Germline V gives CDR1 ENHRY, CDR2 SYGVKD.

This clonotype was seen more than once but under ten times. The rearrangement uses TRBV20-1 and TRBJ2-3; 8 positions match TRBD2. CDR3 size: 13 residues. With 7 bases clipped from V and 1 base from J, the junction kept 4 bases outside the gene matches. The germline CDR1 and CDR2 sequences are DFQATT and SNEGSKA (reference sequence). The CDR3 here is CSVNSGGTDTQYF. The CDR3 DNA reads TGCAGTGTCAATAGCGGGGGCACAGATACGCAGTATTTT.